The 2 T cell receptor beta chains below all came from one sample that was sequenced in a study of CD8+CD57+ T cells in acquired aplastic anemia. Profiling that covered TCR beta VDJ and CDR3 relied on genomic DNA as its template. A single record per CDR3 protein comes from TCRdb applying MiXCR to the reads. The sample lists around 150,000 distinct CDR3 sequences; 47% were seen once. Patients included in sequencing had previously demonstrated CD8+CD57+ cell expansion by flow cytometry. The sample consisted of sorted CD4+, CD8+, or CD8+CD57+ T cells (not recorded which) from PBMCs. The source is a human donor with aplastic anemia.

This clonotype was picked up many times. This chain joins TRBV2 and TRBJ2-7, with 7 nucleotides matching TRBD2. Per germline, CDR1 SNHLY and CDR2 FYNNEI. The length of the CDR3 is 12 residues. The ends lost 11 bases at V and 6 bases at J; junction bases unmatched: 10. The CDR3 DNA reads TGTGCCCGGGGGAGGGCGGAGTCCGAGCAGTACTTC. Translating it yields CARGRAESEQYF.

This clonotype was seen only a few times. The V gene is TRBV5-1, the J gene TRBJ1-1; D perhaps matches TRBD1 (5 bases). Germline V CDR1 and CDR2: SGHRS, YFSETQ. CDR3 length equals 15 residues. V was cut by 4 bases and J by 4 bases, with 17 bases left in between. The chain's CDR3 is CASSQGSLESTEAFF. DNA for the CDR3: TGCGCCAGCAGCCAGGGCAGTCTTGAGAGCACTGAAGCTTTCTTT. The full variable domain, its missing parts supplied by reference TRBV5-1 and TRBJ1-1, is KAGVTQTPRYLIKTRGQQVTLSCSPISGHRSVSWYQQTPGQGLQFLFEYFSETQRNKGNFPGRFSGRQFSNSRSEMNVSTLELGDSALYLCASSQGSLESTEAFFGQGTRLTVV.